This T cell receptor (beta chain) was retrieved from a study of Graves' ophthalmopathy and Graves' hyperthyroidism. General study findings and limits: It was with about 71% sensitivity and roughly 75% specificity that the model predicted ophthalmopathy progression.

V lost 6 bases and J lost 3, with 15 bases in between. The CDR3 has 14 amino acids. Serum thyroxine and TRAb, along with clinical symptoms, thyroid ultrasound and orbital computed tomography, were what diagnosis relied on. RNA served as the template for amplifying TCR beta CDR3 regions. RT-PCR with HTBI primers came first, then second-round multiplex PCR. TCRdb itself ran the multiplex PCR reads through MiXCR, one entry per CDR3 protein. Of hundreds of thousands of distinct CDR3 sequences in the sample, 22% were seen once. Details on this clonotype: What it binds is unknown.

Sequenced: peripheral blood. This TCR derives from a woman between 18 and 29 years old with stable Graves' hyperthyroidism. Some clones in this sample may be carry-over from other donors' samples. The chain links TRBV12-3 or TRBV12-4 to TRBJ2-7; a possible D gene is TRBD2 (6 bases). CDR3 nucleotide sequence: TGTGCCAGCAGCTCGCCGGGAGACCTCTACGAGCAGTACTTC. Residues: CASSSPGDLYEQYF.